Listed here are 28 T cell receptor beta chains from one sample, sequenced in a study of circulating tumor DNA in untreated peripheral T-cell lymphoma. The repertoire was sequenced with immunoSEQ multiplex PCR; TCRdb's copy has only in-frame clones and lacks some. The data contain 2,000 to 2,500 clones, over 75% of them singletons. The source material was cell-free DNA from blood serum. The receptors originated from a human donor with peripheral T-cell lymphoma.

CDR3 in amino acids: CASRDRGSPGELFF. CDR3 sequence (DNA): TGTGCCAGCAGAGACAGGGGTTCGCCCGGGGAGCTGTTTTTT. The chain is built from TRBV6-5 and TRBJ2-2; TRBD1 matches at 8 bases. Looked up from germline, CDR1 is MNHEY and CDR2 is SVGAGI. The CDR3 loop spans 14 amino acids. The trim removed 6 bases at V and 6 bases at J, leaving 6 bases unmatched.

The gene calls are TRBV18 and TRBJ1-4; 7 nucleotides match TRBD1. Germline assignment: CDR1 KGHSH and CDR2 LQKENI. CDR3 length: 15 residues. V gave up 1 base and J gave up 5 bases; unmatched junction bases: 4. The chain's CDR3 is CASSPRQGENEKLFF. As DNA, the CDR3 is TGTGCCAGCTCACCACGACAGGGCGAAAATGAAAAACTGTTTTTT.

This clone ranks as large. V gene TRBV6-1 combines with J gene TRBJ1-3, with TRBD1 matching 8 bases. V shed 8 bases, J shed 7 bases, and the junction held 7 bases outside the gene matches. The CDR3 spans 13 residues. Germline V gene sequence: CDR1 MNHNS, CDR2 SASEGT. The CDR3 is CASSTGDPNTIYF. The CDR3 nucleotides are TGTGCCAGCTCGACAGGGGACCCGAACACCATATATTTT.

The chain links TRBV5-1 to TRBJ2-5, with TRBD2 matching 9 bases. The junction had 3 bases not matched to a gene; V was cut back by 0 bases and J by 0 bases. From germline, CDR1 is SGHRS and CDR2 YFSETQ. CDR3 length: 16 amino acids. The CDR3, as DNA: TGCGCCAGCAGCTTGGGCACTAGCGGGTACCAAGAGACCCAGTACTTC. Encoded protein: CASSLGTSGYQETQYF.

The chain combines TRBV6-1 with TRBJ2-5; 12 nucleotides match TRBD2. The CDR3 is 15 amino acids. Germline V gives CDR1 MNHNS, CDR2 SASEGT. V lost 2 bases to trimming and J lost 2 bases; unmatched junction nucleotides: 0. Here the CDR3 DNA reads TGTGCCAGCAGTGAACTAGCGGGGGGGCAAGAGACCCAGTACTTC. Protein: CASSELAGGQETQYF.

The V call is TRBV7-9, the J call TRBJ1-2; 7 positions agree with TRBD1. This CDR3 has 13 residues. V gave up 3 bases and J gave up 6 bases; unmatched junction bases: 4. The germline gives CDR1 SEHNR, CDR2 FQNEAQ (reference sequence). CDR3 sequence: CASSFTQGDGYTF. The DNA for the CDR3 is TGTGCCAGCAGCTTTACGCAGGGGGATGGCTACACCTTC.

The rearrangement links TRBV29-1 to TRBJ2-6; D remains unclear. The CDR3 has 17 residues. Per the germline V gene, CDR1 is SQVTM and CDR2 is ANQGSEA. V was clipped by 5 bases and J by 5 bases, with 22 bases between them. CDR3 sequence (DNA): TGCAGCGTTAGATTCGCACTAATACAAAGTCGGGCCAACGTCCTGACTTTC. Amino acid sequence: CSVRFALIQSRANVLTF.

The gene calls are TRBV19 and TRBJ2-7, with TRBD2 matching 7 bases. The CDR3 length is 15 residues. The germline V gene encodes CDR1 LNHDA and CDR2 SQIVND (reference sequence). V was pared by 6 bases and J by 2 bases, with 10 bases of the junction left unmatched. The CDR3 is CASSPRAAGAYEQYF. CDR3 coding DNA: TGTGCCAGTAGCCCCCGGGCGGCGGGGGCCTACGAGCAGTACTTC.

CDR3 nucleotides: TGCGCCAGCAGCACCTCCGGGACAGGCTCCTACGAGCAGTACTTC. Amino acids: CASSTSGTGSYEQYF. The rearrangement uses TRBV5-1 and TRBJ2-7, with TRBD1 matching over 8 bases. The CDR3 covers 15 residues. Germline V gives CDR1 SGHRS, CDR2 YFSETQ. V was pared by 4 bases and J by 0 bases, with 6 bases of the junction left unmatched.

Details on this clone: Germline is not matched at one junction end, which may reflect a read error. The chain has TRBV2 and TRBJ1-1, with D maybe TRBD1 (6 bases). The length of the CDR3 is 11 residues. CDR1 SNHLY and CDR2 FYNNEI come from the germline V gene. In nucleotides, the CDR3 is TGTGCCAGCCAGGGGAACGCTGAAGCTTTCTTT. This codes for CASQGNAEAFF.

This clone was seen a single time. The chain recombines TRBV19 with TRBJ2-5; TRBD1 aligns across 9 bases. V gave up 2 bases and J gave up 2 bases; unmatched junction bases: 3. CDR1 is LNHDA, CDR2 SQIVND, per germline (reference sequence). This CDR3 is 15 amino acids long. In DNA, the CDR3 is TGTGCCAGTAGTATAAGGGGACAGGGACAAGAGACCCAGTACTTC. Its translation: CASSIRGQGQETQYF.

The rearrangement joins TRBV6-4 to TRBJ2-1; 8 bases map to TRBD2. Germline CDR1 MRHNA, CDR2 SNTAGT. With 2 bases clipped from V and 0 bases from J, the junction kept 3 bases outside the gene matches. The CDR3 consists of 16 residues. CDR3 nucleotide sequence: TGTGCCAGCAGTGACCTAAGCGGGAGCTCCTACAATGAGCAGTTCTTC. Translation gives CASSDLSGSSYNEQFF.

V is TRBV11-3 and J is TRBJ2-4, with D maybe TRBD2 (5 bases). The germline V and J ends were trimmed by 1 base and 8 bases, with 18 bases remaining between them. This CDR3 is 16 amino acids long. The V gene's germline CDR1 is SGHNT and CDR2 YENEEA. CDR3 nucleotides: TGTGCCAGCAGCTTAGGGGCAGCATCGGGGAGAGACATTCAGTACTTC. Translated, it gives CASSLGAASGRDIQYF.

This clone showed up just once. The rearrangement joins TRBV7-2 to TRBJ1-2; no clear D gene. Trimming removed 5 bases at V and 6 bases at J, with 19 bases between. The germline V gene encodes CDR1 SGHTA and CDR2 FQGNSA. The CDR3 is made up of 15 amino acids. CDR3 region: CASSPAVNQWDGYTF. The CDR3 bases are TGTGCCAGCAGCCCCGCGGTGAATCAATGGGATGGCTACACCTTC.

The gene calls are TRBV18 and TRBJ2-1; unclear D gene. The CDR3 contains 13 residues. V dropped 2 bases and J dropped 4 bases, with 6 bases sitting between them. Looked up from germline, CDR1 is KGHSH and CDR2 is LQKENI. The CDR3 loop reads CASSPGRYNEQFF. The CDR3 DNA reads as TGTGCCAGCTCACCAGGCAGGTACAATGAGCAGTTCTTC.

The rearrangement uses TRBV7-9 and TRBJ1-1; unclear D gene. V lost 1 base and J 8 bases, leaving 11 bases between the germline ends. Germline assignment: CDR1 SEHNR and CDR2 FQNEAQ (reference sequence). The CDR3 totals 13 residues. The CDR3 protein is CASSLELSAEAFF. For the CDR3, the DNA is TGTGCCAGCAGCTTAGAGTTATCCGCCGAAGCTTTCTTT.

J is TRBJ2-7 and V is TRBV5-4; D is uncertain. This CDR3 is built from 15 residues. Trimming shortened V by 2 bases and J by 0 bases, and 12 bases separated the two germline ends. Germline V lookup: CDR1 SGHNT, CDR2 YYREEE (reference sequence). The CDR3 reads CASSLRPSSSYEQYF. CDR3 DNA sequence: TGTGCCAGCAGCTTACGGCCGTCGAGCTCCTACGAGCAGTACTTC. Full variable domain (missing parts from reference TRBV5-4 and TRBJ2-7): ETGVTQSPTHLIKTRGQQVTLRCSSQSGHNTVSWYQQALGQGPQFIFQYYREEENGRGNFPPRFSGLQFPNYSSELNVNALELDDSALYLCASSLRPSSSYEQYFGPGTRLTVT.

This chain connects TRBV29-1 to TRBJ2-5; D gene unclear. The ends were cut back, 0 bases at V and 7 bases at J, with 12 bases in the middle. The length of the CDR3 is 13 residues. Germline CDR1 and CDR2: SQVTM and ANQGSEA. CDR3 amino acids: CSVEDVPLGTQYF. Written as DNA, the CDR3 is TGCAGCGTTGAAGATGTCCCACTCGGGACCCAGTACTTC.

About this clone: One end of the junction is discordant with germline, which a read error may explain. The chain couples TRBV5-6 to TRBJ2-5; 8 bases are shared with TRBD2. The CDR3 is 14 residues long. Germline assignment: CDR1 SGHDT and CDR2 YYEEEE. The DNA of the CDR3 is TGTGCCAGCAGGTTTCGGGGGGGTTCAGAGGCCCAGTACTTC. This codes for CASRFRGGSEAQYF.

V and J are TRBV7-6 and TRBJ2-3; perhaps TRBD1 as D (6 bases). Germline CDR1 reads SGHVS; CDR2 reads FNYEAQ. Trimming removed 4 bases from V and 2 bases from J, with 13 bases in between. This CDR3 region has 15 residues. The CDR3, as DNA: TGTGCCAGCAGCTCCCCTGGGGGCCCCACAGATACGCAGTATTTT. Protein sequence: CASSSPGGPTDTQYF.

The chain joins TRBV18 to TRBJ1-2; the match to TRBD1 covers 8 bases. The germline V gene encodes CDR1 KGHSH and CDR2 LQKENI. This CDR3 is built from 14 residues. V shed 3 bases and J 5 bases; nucleotides not matched to a gene: 5. DNA of the CDR3: TGTGCCAGCTCACCCCAACAGGGGGAGTATGGCTACACCTTC. This sequence encodes CASSPQQGEYGYTF.

J is TRBJ1-2 and V is TRBV4-1; a possible D gene is TRBD1 (5 bases). Trimming left V 4 bases short and J 6 bases short, with 18 bases between. Germline CDR1 and CDR2: MGHRA and YSYEKL. The CDR3 is 15 residues long. CDR3 in amino acids: CASSPRGETGDGYTF. For the CDR3, the DNA is TGCGCCAGCAGCCCCCGGGGGGAGACGGGGGATGGCTACACCTTC.

This sequence joins TRBV5-1 and TRBJ2-5; a possible D gene is TRBD2 (6 bases). This CDR3 has 14 amino acids. Germline V gene lookup returns CDR1 SGHRS and CDR2 YFSETQ. V dropped 5 bases and J dropped 3 bases, with 14 bases sitting between them. The CDR3 DNA is TGCGCCAGCAGACCGATGGGGGGAGAAGAGACCCAGTACTTC. Its translation is CASRPMGGEETQYF.

J is TRBJ2-3 and V is TRBV29-1; D ambiguous. The CDR3 has 15 residues. The V gene lost 2 bases and the J gene lost 3 bases, with 15 bases spanning the gap. Germline CDR1 is SQVTM and CDR2 is ANQGSEA. The DNA for the CDR3 is TGCAGCGTTGAACAGGACCGACTTAGGACAGATACGCAGTATTTT. It translates to CSVEQDRLRTDTQYF.

The chain uses TRBV5-3 and TRBJ2-7, with 11 bases aligning to TRBD2. TRBV5-3 is flagged as an ORF with uncertain function. V gave up 10 bases and J gave up 4 bases; unmatched junction bases: 16. The CDR3 has 16 residues. The CDR3 nucleotides read TGTGCCTTACCCCGGGGGACTAGCGGAACAAATTACGAGCAGTACTTC. It translates to CALPRGTSGTNYEQYF.

This clone was seen a single time. This chain links TRBV30 with TRBJ1-1, with no clear D. CDR1 is GTSNPN, CDR2 SVGIG, per germline (reference sequence). The V gene lost 4 bases and the J gene lost 3 bases, with 9 bases spanning the gap. The CDR3 extends over 12 amino acids. CDR3 DNA sequence: TGTGCCTGGATTCCGCTGTACACTGAAGCTTTCTTT. Its protein product is CAWIPLYTEAFF.

This sequence joins TRBV6-5 and TRBJ2-1; the match to TRBD2 covers 12 bases. Germline values: CDR1 MNHEY, CDR2 SVGAGI. This CDR3 is 15 amino acids long. V was pared by 6 bases and J by 2 bases, with 2 bases of the junction left unmatched. CDR3 loop: CASRSSGRAYNEQFF. For the CDR3, the DNA is TGTGCCAGCAGATCTAGCGGGAGGGCCTACAATGAGCAGTTCTTC.

V gene TRBV7-9 combines with J gene TRBJ2-2; D is possibly TRBD1 (5 bases). The CDR3 covers 13 residues. Trimming left V 9 bases short and J 2 bases short, with 10 bases between. Per the germline V gene, CDR1 is SEHNR and CDR2 is FQNEAQ (reference sequence). CDR3 residues: CARGESNTGELFF. In DNA form, the CDR3 reads TGTGCCAGAGGGGAATCCAACACCGGGGAGCTGTTTTTT.